This record looks at one T cell receptor (beta chain) sequence and its context. The antigen is unknown. This sample was included in a study of T cell responses to AZD1222 COVID-19 vaccine. Points from the study as a whole: Females outnumbered males among donors, who were mostly white British; clonal diversity was possibly underestimated. Scientists sampled the repertoires only once the peak T cell response had passed.

Profiling relied on immunoSEQ multiplex PCR, and the TCRdb table lists in-frame clones only, not all of them. This sample yields 90,000 to 150,000 clones, of which about 85% are seen a single time; around 2.4% belongs to the top ten. The trim removed 8 bases at V and 0 bases at J, leaving 9 bases unmatched. The CDR3 contains 15 residues. Germline V gene data show CDR1 as LNHNV and CDR2 as YYDKDF (reference sequence). The chain has TRBV15 and TRBJ2-7; 8 bases are shared with TRBD2. Source: peripheral blood, taken on day 0 of AZD1222 vaccination. The TCR originated in an adult in good health. CDR3 in amino acids: CATEMGGTSSYEQYF. CDR3 bases: TGTGCCACCGAGATGGGGGGGACTAGCTCCTACGAGCAGTACTTC.